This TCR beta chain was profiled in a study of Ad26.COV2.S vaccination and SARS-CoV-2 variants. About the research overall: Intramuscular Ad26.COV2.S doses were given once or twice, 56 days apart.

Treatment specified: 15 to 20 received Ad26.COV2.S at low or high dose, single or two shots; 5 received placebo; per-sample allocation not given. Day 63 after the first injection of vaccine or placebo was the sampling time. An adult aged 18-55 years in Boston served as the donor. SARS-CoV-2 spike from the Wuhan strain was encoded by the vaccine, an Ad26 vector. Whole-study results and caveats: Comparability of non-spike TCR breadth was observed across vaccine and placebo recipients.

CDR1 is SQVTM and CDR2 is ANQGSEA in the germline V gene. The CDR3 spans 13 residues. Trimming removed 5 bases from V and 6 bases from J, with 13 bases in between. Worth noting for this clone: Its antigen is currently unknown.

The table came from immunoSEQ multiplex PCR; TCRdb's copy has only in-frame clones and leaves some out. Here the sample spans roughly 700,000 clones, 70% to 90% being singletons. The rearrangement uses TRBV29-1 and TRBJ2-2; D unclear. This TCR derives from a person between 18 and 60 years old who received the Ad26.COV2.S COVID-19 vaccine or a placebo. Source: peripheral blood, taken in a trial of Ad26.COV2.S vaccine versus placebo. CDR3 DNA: TGCAGCGTTCAAATAAGACGCCCCGGGGAGCTGTTTTTT. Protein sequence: CSVQIRRPGELFF.